The rows below give T cell receptor beta chains drawn from one sample of a study of control samples from healthy donors and cancer patients. The assay was immunoSEQ multiplex PCR, and TCRdb's table has in-frame clones only and misses some. The table includes roughly 130,000 clones, about 88% detected once. Material: blood. The receptors here all came from a man aged 45-65 years in good health. Each CDR3 is given with its conserved first and last residue. Fields, in order: CDR3 DNA, CDR3 protein, D gene, V gene, clone size, J gene. D genes are given only for firm matches. Expanded clones get a size class; other rows say once, few or many, or leave the size out.

DNA: TGTGCCAGCAGCAATTTAAGGAGAATGAACACTGAAGCTTTCTTT
CDR3: CASSNLRRMNTEAFF
D: -
V: TRBV21-1
size: -
J: TRBJ1-1

DNA: TGTGCCAGCAGCTTAGCGGGACACAACACAGATACGCAGTATTTT
CDR3: CASSLAGHNTDTQYF
D: -
V: TRBV11-2
size: once
J: TRBJ2-3

DNA: TGTGCCACCAGTGACCCCCAAGGGCAGTACTTC
CDR3: CATSDPQGQYF
D: -
V: TRBV24-1
size: -
J: TRBJ2-7

DNA: TGTGCCAGCAGCTTAGGGGGAACCAAAAACATTCAGTACTTC
CDR3: CASSLGGTKNIQYF
D: -
V: TRBV7-2
size: once
J: TRBJ2-4

DNA: TGTGCCAGCAGCATCACAGGGCATAGCACAGATACGCAGTATTTT
CDR3: CASSITGHSTDTQYF
D: -
V: TRBV7-3
size: -
J: TRBJ2-3

DNA: TGTGCCAGCAGCTTGGAAACAGCAGCTAACTATGGCTACACCTTC
CDR3: CASSLETAANYGYTF
D: -
V: TRBV5-4
size: -
J: TRBJ1-2

DNA: TGTGCCAGCAGCCCACGGGACGCCTATAATTCACCCCTCCACTTT
CDR3: CASSPRDAYNSPLHF
D: -
V: TRBV7-8
size: -
J: TRBJ1-6

DNA: TGTGCCAGCAGCTTCGGCAGAACGGGCTACGAGCAGTACTTC
CDR3: CASSFGRTGYEQYF
D: -
V: TRBV5-5
size: -
J: TRBJ2-7

DNA: TGTGCCAGCAGCACGGGACAGCAAGAGACCCAGTACTTC
CDR3: CASSTGQQETQYF
D: TRBD1
V: TRBV7-3
size: once
J: TRBJ2-5

DNA: TGTGCCAGCAGCCACGACCGGGACCGCAGCACAGATACGCAGTATTTT
CDR3: CASSHDRDRSTDTQYF
D: -
V: TRBV7-3
size: -
J: TRBJ2-3

DNA: TGTGCCAGCAGTTTCACGGCGACAAGCACAGATACGCAGTATTTT
CDR3: CASSFTATSTDTQYF
D: -
V: TRBV27
size: -
J: TRBJ2-3

DNA: TGTGCCAGCAGCCCGGGACTGCGCACACCTGGCGAGACCCAGTACTTC
CDR3: CASSPGLRTPGETQYF
D: -
V: TRBV7-8
size: few
J: TRBJ2-5

DNA: TGTGCCAGCAGCCGCGGGGACAGGGGAGACATTCAGTACTTC
CDR3: CASSRGDRGDIQYF
D: TRBD1
V: TRBV3-1/TRBV3-2
size: -
J: TRBJ2-4

DNA: TGTGCCAGCAGCCTAAACACTGTAGAGCAGTACTTC
CDR3: CASSLNTVEQYF
D: -
V: TRBV9
size: -
J: TRBJ2-7

DNA: TGCGCCAGCAGCCCGGGGGGGGTTAGTCAGCCCCAGCATTTT
CDR3: CASSPGGVSQPQHF
D: -
V: TRBV5-1
size: few
J: TRBJ1-5

DNA: TGTGCCAGCAGCGGACAAAACTACGAGCAGTACTTC
CDR3: CASSGQNYEQYF
D: -
V: TRBV6-1
size: once
J: TRBJ2-7

DNA: TGTGCCAGCAGTTCGCCGGGTCAGAGTAGTGAAAAACTGTTTTTT
CDR3: CASSSPGQSSEKLFF
D: -
V: TRBV28
size: -
J: TRBJ1-4

DNA: TGTGCCAGCAGTCCCAGACAGGGGGCGCGGGGAAACACCATATATTTT
CDR3: CASSPRQGARGNTIYF
D: TRBD1
V: TRBV6-6
size: -
J: TRBJ1-3

DNA: TGTGCCAGCAGCTTAGAGCAGTTTGGACAGTATGGCTACACCTTC
CDR3: CASSLEQFGQYGYTF
D: -
V: TRBV7-9
size: -
J: TRBJ1-2

DNA: TGTGCCAGCAGCCGAATTGGGACCGTTGGAGAAAAACTGTTTTTT
CDR3: CASSRIGTVGEKLFF
D: -
V: TRBV7-9
size: -
J: TRBJ1-4

DNA: TGTGCCAGCAGCGGGGGGGAGAATCAGCCCCAGCATTTT
CDR3: CASSGGENQPQHF
D: -
V: TRBV7-9
size: -
J: TRBJ1-5

DNA: TGTGCCAGCAGTGAAAACCGGAGATCAACCGGGGAGCTGTTTTTT
CDR3: CASSENRRSTGELFF
D: -
V: TRBV2
size: -
J: TRBJ2-2

DNA: TGTGCCAGCAGACCCCCGGGAGGAAATCGAGCCGGGGAGCTGTTTTTT
CDR3: CASRPPGGNRAGELFF
D: TRBD2
V: TRBV7-9
size: -
J: TRBJ2-2

DNA: TGCAGCGCCAGAACCCCGTTGACAGTCCGCTACACCTTC
CDR3: CSARTPLTVRYTF
D: -
V: TRBV29-1
size: few
J: TRBJ1-2

DNA: TGCGCCAGCAGTCCCGCCGGGGGCCGGGTAGATACGCAGTATTTT
CDR3: CASSPAGGRVDTQYF
D: -
V: TRBV5-1
size: -
J: TRBJ2-3

DNA: TGTGCCAGCAGCTCAGGGTTAGGCAAAAACATTCAGTACTTC
CDR3: CASSSGLGKNIQYF
D: -
V: TRBV11-3
size: -
J: TRBJ2-4

DNA: TGTGCCACCAGGAACCCGACTTCAGCCGGGGAGCTGTTTTTT
CDR3: CATRNPTSAGELFF
D: -
V: TRBV15
size: -
J: TRBJ2-2

DNA: TGTGCCAGCAGCCCGCGGAGGGACCAAGAGGGAAATTCACCCCTCCACTTT
CDR3: CASSPRRDQEGNSPLHF
D: -
V: TRBV11-2
size: -
J: TRBJ1-6

DNA: TGTGCCAGCAGCCCTCCCAGGCTGACAGGTCTGGAGACCCAGTACTTC
CDR3: CASSPPRLTGLETQYF
D: -
V: TRBV11-2
size: -
J: TRBJ2-5

DNA: TGTGCCAGCAGTTACCGCGCAGGGTCCCGAATTGATACGCAGTATTTT
CDR3: CASSYRAGSRIDTQYF
D: -
V: TRBV6-5
size: -
J: TRBJ2-3

DNA: TGTGCCAGCAGTTTTCTCCCTAAGTACGAGCAGTACTTC
CDR3: CASSFLPKYEQYF
D: -
V: TRBV6-5
size: -
J: TRBJ2-7

DNA: TGTGCCACCAGCAGAGAACAAACTAACAGGCATTTCTATGAGCAGTTCTTC
CDR3: CATSREQTNRHFYEQFF
D: -
V: TRBV15
size: -
J: TRBJ2-1

DNA: TGTGCCTGGATTCTGGGAACTAGCGGAAGCACAGATACGCAGTATTTT
CDR3: CAWILGTSGSTDTQYF
D: TRBD2
V: TRBV30
size: once
J: TRBJ2-3

DNA: TGTGCCAGCAGTTACTCGAAGATCTATGAGCAGTTCTTC
CDR3: CASSYSKIYEQFF
D: -
V: TRBV6-5
size: -
J: TRBJ2-1

DNA: TGTGCCTGGAGTACCGCTTTAAACAGGGAACCAGAGACCCAGTACTTC
CDR3: CAWSTALNREPETQYF
D: -
V: TRBV30
size: -
J: TRBJ2-5

DNA: TGTGCCAGCACCGTAGGGGGTTCGGGCAATCAGCCCCAGCATTTT
CDR3: CASTVGGSGNQPQHF
D: -
V: TRBV28
size: -
J: TRBJ1-5

DNA: TGTGCCAGCAGCGTAGCTCCTAACACTGAAGCTTTCTTT
CDR3: CASSVAPNTEAFF
D: -
V: TRBV9
size: few
J: TRBJ1-1

DNA: TGTGCCAGCACCGAGAGAGGGGTAAAACTGTTTTTT
CDR3: CASTERGVKLFF
D: -
V: TRBV2
size: once
J: TRBJ1-4

DNA: TGTGCCAGCAGCCCAACGAAGAAAGGGGGAAAGAATTCACCCCTCCACTTT
CDR3: CASSPTKKGGKNSPLHF
D: -
V: TRBV5-6
size: -
J: TRBJ1-6

DNA: TGTGCCAGCAAGATAAGATGGGACACCGGGGAGCTGTTTTTT
CDR3: CASKIRWDTGELFF
D: -
V: TRBV10-3
size: -
J: TRBJ2-2

DNA: TGTGCCAGCAGTTACTCGAATATCAACAATGAGCAGTTCTTC
CDR3: CASSYSNINNEQFF
D: -
V: TRBV6-6
size: once
J: TRBJ2-1

DNA: TGTGCCAGTAATCGGGACAGCGTCTATGGCTACACCTTC
CDR3: CASNRDSVYGYTF
D: TRBD1
V: TRBV19
size: -
J: TRBJ1-2

DNA: TGTGCCAGCAGCTTAAGCTGGACGGGAAACACCGGGGAGCTGTTTTTT
CDR3: CASSLSWTGNTGELFF
D: -
V: TRBV7-3
size: -
J: TRBJ2-2

DNA: TGTGCCAGTAGTATGGGTAACAGCTACGAGCAGTACTTC
CDR3: CASSMGNSYEQYF
D: -
V: TRBV19
size: -
J: TRBJ2-7

DNA: TGTGCCAGCAGCCAGGAGCCTAGCTCTGGAAACACCATATATTTT
CDR3: CASSQEPSSGNTIYF
D: -
V: TRBV3-1/TRBV3-2
size: -
J: TRBJ1-3

DNA: TGTGCCAGCAGTTACTCGGGGGTGGAGGAGACCCAGTACTTC
CDR3: CASSYSGVEETQYF
D: -
V: TRBV6-5
size: -
J: TRBJ2-5